A single sample is the source of the 12 T cell receptor beta chains below, sequenced in a study of blood T cells in healthy people across ages. A second PCR, run for roughly 6 to 11 cycles, used a sample-barcoded 5' primer plus a J-beta primer mix. In TCRdb, the 5' RACE reads were re-called with MiXCR into one record per CDR3 protein. The data hold about 1,400,000 distinct CDR3 sequences, with roughly 40% observed a single time. Sequences were obtained from blood. These receptors all stem from a woman aged 18-29 years in good health.

The J gene is TRBJ2-5, the V gene TRBV5-1; TRBD1 matches at 7 bases. The end of the DNA aligns better with TRBJ2-7, so the J call may be wrong. This CDR3 contains 13 residues. The germline V gene has CDR1 SGHRS and CDR2 YFSETQ. CDR3 sequence reads: CASSQQTGNEQYF. CDR3 bases: TGCGCCAGCAGCCAACAGACAGGGAACGAGCAGTACTTC.

The rearrangement joins TRBV20-1 to TRBJ1-1; the D is unclear. Germline V gene lookup returns CDR1 DFQATT and CDR2 SNEGSKA (reference sequence). The CDR3 covers 12 residues. The CDR3 protein is CHYIRERTEAFF. The CDR3 DNA follows: TGCCACTACATAAGGGAGAGAACTGAAGCTTTCTTT.

This rearrangement joins TRBV28 to TRBJ2-7, with 7 bases aligning to TRBD1. Losses at the gene ends were 5 bases for V and 3 bases for J; bases not matched to a gene: 10. Germline V gene data show CDR1 as MDHEN and CDR2 as SYDVKM. CDR3 length equals 15 residues. The CDR3 protein is CASSVRFGTDYEQYF. Written as DNA, the CDR3 is TGTGCCAGCAGTGTGAGGTTCGGGACAGACTACGAGCAGTACTTC.

This clonotype turned up a few times. The chain joins TRBV21-1 to TRBJ2-7; the table's D call, TRBD1, was not checked against the DNA. TRBV21-1 is termed a pseudogene. This CDR3 is built from 15 residues. CDR3 DNA sequence: TGTGCCAGCAGCACGTCCGGGACGTACTCCTACGAGCAGTACTTC. As protein: CASSTSGTYSYEQYF.

This clonotype was observed a few times. This chain links TRBV20-1 with TRBJ2-5; D perhaps matches TRBD1 (6 bases). CDR1 and CDR2 from the germline V gene are DFQATT and SNEGSKA (reference sequence). CDR3 length equals 14 residues. The V end was cut by 0 bases, the J end by 11 bases, with 19 bases between. This CDR3 is CSARDTGQSWGQYF. The CDR3 region has the DNA TGCAGTGCTAGAGATACAGGGCAGTCGTGGGGACAGTACTTC.

The V gene is TRBV27, the J gene TRBJ1-2; TRBD1 matches at 9 bases. CDR1 is MNHEY, CDR2 SMNVEV, per germline (reference sequence). The V segment lost 5 bases and the J segment 4 bases; nucleotides outside the gene matches: 14. This CDR3 has 17 amino acids. The CDR3 loop is CASSPHRGQKTSYGYTF. CDR3 nucleotide sequence: TGTGCCAGCAGTCCGCACAGGGGGCAAAAAACAAGCTATGGCTACACCTTC.

This chain connects TRBV10-3 to TRBJ2-7; weak D call: TRBD1 (5 bases). This CDR3 has 14 residues. V shed 6 bases and J shed 3 bases, with 15 bases lying between them. CDR1 and CDR2 from the germline V gene are ENHRY and SYGVKD. CDR3 nucleotide sequence: TGTGCCATCAGGTCCGTGGGGCCTCTCTACGAGCAGTACTTC. It encodes CAIRSVGPLYEQYF.

The gene calls are TRBV6-5 and TRBJ2-5, with 7 bases fitting TRBD1. The V and J ends lost 0 bases and 1 base, in that order; junction bases with no gene match: 5. Germline assignment: CDR1 MNHEY and CDR2 SVGAGI. The CDR3 is 16 residues long. The CDR3 here is CASSYSRGLGQETQYF. CDR3 sequence (DNA): TGTGCCAGCAGTTACTCGAGGGGGCTGGGCCAAGAGACCCAGTACTTC.

Comment on this clonotype: The DNA is left out, because the CDR3 cannot be placed on it with certainty; the CDR3 is given as TCRdb lists it. The chain uses TRBV4-1 and TRBJ1-1. Germline values: CDR1 MGHRA, CDR2 YSYEKL. The CDR3 is 14 residues long, counting both termini. CDR3 protein: CASSQEVGTGTRFF.

As regards this clonotype: A much bigger clone sits one base away, suggesting this may be a read error. The rearrangement links TRBV5-1 to TRBJ2-6; D is ambiguous. Germline V gene data show CDR1 as SGHRS and CDR2 as YFSETQ. The germline V and J ends were trimmed by 9 bases and 7 bases, with 8 bases remaining between them. The CDR3 contains 11 residues. CDR3 amino acids: CANSSANVLTF. The CDR3 DNA sequence: TGCGCCAACTCCAGTGCCAACGTCCTGACTTTC.

The chain couples TRBV7-9 to TRBJ2-3; TRBD1 might be the D (6 bases). V was pared by 8 bases and J by 2 bases, with 23 bases between. CDR1 is SEHNR, CDR2 FQNEAQ, per germline (reference sequence). The CDR3 has 17 residues. The CDR3, as DNA: TGTGCCAGCGGCTCCTGGGTTTTGGCAGGGGTCACAGATACGCAGTATTTT. Its protein is CASGSWVLAGVTDTQYF. The full variable domain, in which reference TRBV7-9 and TRBJ2-3 provide the parts outside the CDR3, is DTGVSQNPRHKITKRGQNVTFRCDPISEHNRLYWYRQTLGQGPEFLTYFQNEAQLEKSRLLSDRFSAERPKGSFSTLEIQRTEQGDSAMYLCASGSWVLAGVTDTQYFGPGTRLTVL.

J is TRBJ1-2 and V is TRBV2; a possible D gene is TRBD1 (5 bases). The V gene's germline CDR1 is SNHLY and CDR2 FYNNEI. Trimming pared 7 bases from V and 3 bases from J, leaving 12 bases between. The CDR3 is 13 amino acids. CDR3 nucleotides: TGTGCCAGCAACAAAGCAGGGCACTATGGCTACACCTTC. Its protein is CASNKAGHYGYTF.